The source of this TCR beta chain is a study of blood T cell repertoires in COVID-19. Categorization into cohorts depended on clinical history that participants reported. TCRdb keeps only in-frame clones here, not all; method: immunoSEQ multiplex PCR. Of 130,000 to 150,000 clones in the sample, approximately 80% were seen once. This clone was detected only once. The V and J ends lost 4 bases and 4 bases, in that order; junction bases with no gene match: 11. This CDR3 spans 17 amino acids. Germline-derived CDR1 and CDR2 are LNHDA and SQIVND (reference sequence). This receptor was taken from a man in his fifties who had recovered from COVID-19. The V and J genes are TRBV19 and TRBJ1-4, with TRBD1 matching 8 bases. Sequenced input: PBMCs or T cells enriched from blood (not recorded which). CDR3 sequence: CASSTRTGQAINEKLFF. The CDR3 bases are TGTGCCAGTAGTACACGGACGGGACAGGCGATTAATGAAAAACTGTTTTTT.